The entry that follows covers one T cell receptor (beta chain) sequence. Its specificity is not known. One end of the junction fails to match germline, which may point to a read error. CDR1 is SGHTA and CDR2 is FQGNSA in the germline V gene. The CDR3 sequence is 13 residues long. This specimen belongs to a study of blood T cells in healthy people across ages. The overall study: Template switching captured about one barcoded beta molecule per two T cells. Study results and limitations: PBMCs went unsorted, and a conclusive naive versus antigen-experienced comparison was therefore prevented. Among T cells, TCR beta diversity per million cells dropped roughly linearly as age rose.

Alongside a J-beta primer mix, a sample-barcoded 5' primer served in a second PCR lasting roughly 7 to 11 cycles. Each cDNA molecule was tagged by a template-switch adaptor that had 12 random nucleotides. Each CDR3 protein gets one entry after TCRdb re-called the 5' RACE reads with MiXCR. The profile shows around 1,800,000 distinct CDR3 sequences, roughly 43% of them singletons. The sample was blood. J is TRBJ1-2 and V is TRBV7-2; 7 bases fit TRBD1. The receptor was isolated from a human donor in good health. The CDR3 nucleotides are TGTGCCACCCCGACAGGGTCTAACTATGACTACACCTTC. This sequence encodes CATPTGSNYDYTF. The variable domain in full, completed from reference TRBV7-2 and TRBJ1-2, reads GAGVSQSPSNKVTEKGKDVELRCDPISGHTALYWYRQSLGQGLEFLIYFQGNSAPDKSGLPSDRFSAERTGGSVSTLTIQRTQQEDSAVYLCATPTGSNYDYTFGSGTRLTVV.